Shown below are 22 T cell receptor beta chains from a single sample sequenced in a study of CD8+ T cells in alopecia areata. The treatment denotes: oral pan-JAK inhibitor, 5-10 mg twice daily. After isolation, RNA underwent reverse transcription to generate cDNA as the sequencing template. Only in-frame clones appear in the TCRdb table, and some are missing; sequencing was by immunoSEQ multiplex PCR. The sample lists about 270,000 clones, 60% seen once, with 0.93% in the top ten. The material sequenced was CD4+ T cells sorted from blood, taken around week 53, from a patient treated with tofacitinib. The source of these receptors is a human donor with alopecia areata.

This clone was found a few times. This CDR3 reads CAISEAGQETQYF. The CDR3 DNA reads TGTGCCATCAGTGAGGCTGGTCAAGAGACCCAGTACTTC. This chain connects TRBV10-3 to TRBJ2-5; D not certain. The germline V gene encodes CDR1 ENHRY and CDR2 SYGVKD. CDR3 length equals 13 residues. V was clipped by 2 bases and J by 2 bases, with 6 bases between them.

This chain joins TRBV10-3 and TRBJ1-1; D is unresolved. Trimming took off 0 bases at V and 1 base at J, with 6 bases between the two ends. Germline lookup yields CDR1 ENHRY and CDR2 SYGVKD. CDR3 length: 14 residues. CDR3 protein: CAISESRPNTEAFF. CDR3 DNA: TGTGCCATCAGTGAGTCGAGACCGAACACTGAAGCTTTCTTT.

This chain connects TRBV30 to TRBJ2-6; D may be TRBD2 (6 bases). This CDR3 is built from 17 residues. CDR1 GTSNPN and CDR2 SVGIG come from the germline V gene (reference sequence). The V gene lost 8 bases and the J gene lost 1 base, with 21 bases spanning the gap. CDR3 amino acids: CAARRGRLNSGANVLTF. The CDR3 nucleotides are TGTGCCGCAAGACGGGGGAGGTTAAATTCTGGGGCCAACGTCCTGACTTTC.

The chain couples TRBV20-1 to TRBJ2-3; D is undetermined. This CDR3 is built from 11 residues. Germline loops: CDR1 DFQATT, CDR2 SNEGSKA (reference sequence). Trimming cost V 3 bases and J 6 bases, with 7 bases left between them. CDR3 DNA sequence: TGCAGTGCTAGCTTTAGGGATACGCAGTATTTT. Encoded protein: CSASFRDTQYF.

The J gene is TRBJ2-7, the V gene TRBV4-3, with unresolved D. The CDR3 is 15 amino acids. CDR1 is LGHNA, CDR2 YSLEER, per germline. V lost 3 bases and J 0 bases, leaving 12 bases between the germline ends. The CDR3 coding sequence is TGCGCCAGCAGCCAGGAATACCGGAGCTCCTACGAGCAGTACTTC. Translation gives CASSQEYRSSYEQYF.

The V call is TRBV7-2, the J call TRBJ2-7; 7 nucleotides match TRBD1. The V gene's germline CDR1 is SGHTA and CDR2 FQGNSA. V shed 5 bases and J 1 base; nucleotides not matched to a gene: 2. This CDR3 has 13 amino acids. The CDR3 DNA is TGTGCCAGCAGCGAGGGGGCTTCCTACGAGCAGTACTTC. It codes for CASSEGASYEQYF.

This chain joins TRBV4-2 and TRBJ1-5, with D perhaps TRBD1 (5 bases). Germline lookup yields CDR1 LGHNA and CDR2 YNFKEQ. V dropped 1 base and J dropped 4 bases, with 14 bases sitting between them. CDR3 size: 16 residues. CDR3 residues: CASSQVGRDLNQPQHF. The CDR3 DNA sequence: TGTGCCAGCAGCCAAGTCGGCCGGGACTTAAATCAGCCCCAGCATTTT.

The chain links TRBV29-1 to TRBJ2-3; 11 nucleotides line up with TRBD2. This CDR3 contains 15 residues. Germline loops: CDR1 SQVTM, CDR2 ANQGSEA. V lost 4 bases to trimming and J lost 3 bases; unmatched junction nucleotides: 6. The CDR3 nucleotides read TGCAGCGTTGTATTTAGCGGGGGGGCGACAGATACGCAGTATTTT. This sequence encodes CSVVFSGGATDTQYF.

Concerning this clone: The same CDR3 also results from other DNA sequences found in this sample. The rearrangement links TRBV29-1 to TRBJ2-5; D is ambiguous. V lost 4 bases, J lost 2 bases, and 8 bases lay in between. Looked up from germline, CDR1 is SQVTM and CDR2 is ANQGSEA. The CDR3 runs to 12 residues. CDR3 coding DNA: TGCAGCGTTGTAGGAACTCAAGAGACCCAGTACTTC. Protein sequence: CSVVGTQETQYF.

V usage is TRBV5-1 and J usage is TRBJ2-1; 8 bases are a match to TRBD1. J was trimmed by 0 bases and V by 2 bases; bases with no gene match: 10. Germline lookup yields CDR1 SGHRS and CDR2 YFSETQ. The CDR3 is 18 residues long. Written as DNA, the CDR3 is TGCGCCAGCAGCTTCGAACGTTGGACAGGGAGCTCCTACAATGAGCAGTTCTTC. Protein: CASSFERWTGSSYNEQFF.

This clone was detected a few times. The rearrangement links TRBV4-3 to TRBJ2-3; perhaps TRBD2 as D (5 bases). The CDR3 is made up of 15 amino acids. Germline V gene sequence: CDR1 LGHNA, CDR2 YSLEER. Trimming removed 0 bases from V and 4 bases from J, with 11 bases in between. CDR3 bases: TGCGCCAGCAGCCAAGAATCTATGAGGGCAGATACGCAGTATTTT. Its translation: CASSQESMRADTQYF.

The chain combines TRBV5-4 with TRBJ1-1; D is uncertain. Germline V gene sequence: CDR1 SGHNT, CDR2 YYREEE (reference sequence). V was cut by 4 bases and J by 0 bases, with 13 bases left in between. This CDR3 is built from 15 residues. The CDR3 reads CASSPRVTLNTEAFF. The CDR3 nucleotides read TGTGCCAGCAGCCCTCGGGTCACGCTGAACACTGAAGCTTTCTTT.

This chain links TRBV7-2 with TRBJ2-7; 11 positions match TRBD2. This CDR3 spans 17 amino acids. Per the germline V gene, CDR1 is SGHTA and CDR2 is FQGNSA. Germline trimming cut 3 bases from V and 2 bases from J; bases unmatched to any gene: 9. CDR3 DNA sequence: TGTGCCAGCAGCTTTGCGCTAGGGACTAGCGGTGCCTACGAGCAGTACTTC. Amino acids: CASSFALGTSGAYEQYF. Filled out from reference TRBV7-2 and TRBJ2-7, the complete variable domain reads GAGVSQSPSNKVTEKGKDVELRCDPISGHTALYWYRQSLGQGLEFLIYFQGNSAPDKSGLPSDRFSAERTGGSVSTLTIQRTQQEDSAVYLCASSFALGTSGAYEQYFGPGTRLTVT.

This clone has more than one count but fewer than ten. The chain links TRBV12-5 to TRBJ1-1; D call uncertain. Per the germline V gene, CDR1 is LGHNT and CDR2 is FRNRAP. V was shortened by 1 base and J by 11 bases, with 11 bases between the two germline ends. The CDR3 length is 12 residues. The CDR3 sequence is CASGLDRVIAFF. The CDR3 DNA is TGTGCTAGTGGTTTGGATCGGGTAATCGCTTTCTTT.

The rearrangement joins TRBV7-2 to TRBJ2-2; TRBD1 might be the D (6 bases). There are 15 residues in the CDR3. Germline CDR1 is SGHTA and CDR2 is FQGNSA. Trimming removed 5 bases at V and 6 bases at J, with 16 bases between. The CDR3: CASSRLTGFPGELFF. The CDR3 coding sequence is TGTGCCAGCAGCCGTCTCACAGGGTTTCCCGGGGAGCTGTTTTTT.

The chain has TRBV7-9 and TRBJ1-5; 7 bases agree with TRBD1. The CDR3 is 15 residues long. V shed 6 bases and J 4 bases; nucleotides not matched to a gene: 9. CDR1 SEHNR and CDR2 FQNEAQ come from the germline V gene (reference sequence). In DNA, the CDR3 is TGTGCCAGCAGTCATAACGGGACAGTTAATCAGCCCCAGCATTTT. Amino acids: CASSHNGTVNQPQHF.

This clone was seen a few times. The V gene is TRBV18, the J gene TRBJ1-1; D unclear. The CDR3 loop spans 13 amino acids. V dropped 8 bases and J dropped 1 base, with 11 bases sitting between them. The V gene's germline CDR1 is KGHSH and CDR2 LQKENI. The DNA of the CDR3 is TGTGCCAGCCGAACGAAGCCGAACACTGAAGCTTTCTTT. Amino acid sequence: CASRTKPNTEAFF. Supplemented by reference TRBV18 and TRBJ1-1, the full variable domain reads NAGVMQNPRHLVRRRGQEARLRCSPMKGHSHVYWYRQLPEEGLKFMVYLQKENIIDESGMPKERFSAEFPKEGPSILRIQQVVRGDSAAYFCASRTKPNTEAFFGQGTRLTVV.

This clone was counted only a few times. This chain connects TRBV7-9 to TRBJ2-3, with 7 bases fitting TRBD2. The germline V gene has CDR1 SEHNR and CDR2 FQNEAQ (reference sequence). V gave up 5 bases and J gave up 0 bases; unmatched junction bases: 8. This CDR3 is 16 amino acids long. The CDR3 sequence: CASSPLGRGSTDTQYF. For the CDR3, the DNA is TGTGCCAGCAGCCCCCTAGGGCGGGGGAGCACAGATACGCAGTATTTT.

This clone was seen only a few times. The chain joins TRBV5-4 to TRBJ2-2, with 7 bases identical to TRBD2. J was trimmed by 5 bases and V by 3 bases; bases with no gene match: 7. CDR3 length: 15 amino acids. Germline V gene sequence: CDR1 SGHNT, CDR2 YYREEE (reference sequence). CDR3 sequence reads: CASSSGAGLTGELFF. The CDR3 DNA is TGTGCCAGCAGCTCAGGAGCGGGGCTGACCGGGGAGCTGTTTTTT.

The chain uses TRBV29-1 and TRBJ2-5, with D maybe TRBD2 (7 bases). CDR1 is SQVTM and CDR2 is ANQGSEA in the germline V gene. Trimming removed 4 bases from V and 5 bases from J, with 14 bases in between. CDR3 size: 13 residues. CDR3 residues: CSVGGGAGETQYF. In nucleotides, the CDR3 is TGCAGCGTTGGCGGGGGCGCAGGGGAGACCCAGTACTTC.

The V and J genes are TRBV29-1 and TRBJ1-1, with 10 positions matching TRBD1. Trimming took 7 bases from V and 10 from J; bases not matched to a gene: 9. CDR1 and CDR2 from the germline V gene are SQVTM and ANQGSEA. The CDR3 sequence is 12 residues long. The CDR3 reads CSGGQGMKLAFF. The CDR3 DNA reads TGCAGCGGGGGACAGGGGATGAAGTTAGCTTTCTTT. The full variable domain, completed using reference TRBV29-1 and TRBJ1-1, is SAVISQKPSRDICQRGTSLTIQCQVDSQVTMMFWYRQQPGQSLTLIATANQGSEATYESGFVIDKFPISRPNLTFSTLTVSNMSPEDSSIYLCSGGQGMKLAFFGQGTRLTVV.

The V call is TRBV6-5, the J call TRBJ2-5, with 7 bases matching TRBD1. Trimming took 6 bases from V and 4 from J; bases not matched to a gene: 8. The CDR3 contains 14 residues. The germline CDR1 and CDR2 sequences are MNHEY and SVGAGI. The CDR3 nucleotides read TGTGCCAGCAGATTCCGGGCAGGGGGAGAGACCCAGTACTTC. Protein sequence: CASRFRAGGETQYF.